This T cell receptor (beta chain) was sequenced in a study of hypomethylating agent response in myelodysplastic syndrome. Clones were sequenced by immunoSEQ multiplex PCR, and TCRdb holds only the in-frame ones, with some missing. The sample holds 4,500 to 5,500 clones, 84% seen once. This clone is hyperexpanded (1% or more) within its sample. Its specificity is unknown. Study findings and constraints: Responders gained more novel clonotypes; non-responders had more contracted clonotypes after treatment.

This CDR3 contains 13 residues. CDR1 and CDR2 (germline): MNHNS, SASEGT. V trimming: 10 bases; J trimming: 4 bases; junction bases outside the gene matches: 9. The TCR originated in a human donor with myelodysplastic syndrome. The starting material was bone marrow, obtained before or after starting hypomethylating agent treatment for myelodysplastic syndrome (not recorded which). The rearrangement uses TRBV6-1 and TRBJ1-2; 7 bases map to TRBD1. CDR3 DNA: TGTGCCACCGTACAGGGGTCGGGCTATGGCTACACCTTC. Its translation is CATVQGSGYGYTF.